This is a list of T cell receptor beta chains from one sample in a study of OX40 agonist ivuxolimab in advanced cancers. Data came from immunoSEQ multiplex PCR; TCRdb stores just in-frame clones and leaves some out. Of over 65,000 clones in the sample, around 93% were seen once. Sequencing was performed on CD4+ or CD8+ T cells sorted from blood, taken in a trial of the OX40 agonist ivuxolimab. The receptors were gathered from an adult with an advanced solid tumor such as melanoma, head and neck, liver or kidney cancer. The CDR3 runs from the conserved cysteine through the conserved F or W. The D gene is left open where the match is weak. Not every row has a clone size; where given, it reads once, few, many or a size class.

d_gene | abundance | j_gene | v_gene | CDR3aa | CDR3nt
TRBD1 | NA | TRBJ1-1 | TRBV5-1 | CASSSLDRMNTEAFF | TGCGCCAGCAGCTCGTTGGACAGGATGAACACTGAAGCTTTCTTT
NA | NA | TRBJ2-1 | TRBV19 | CASSIPPAALEGVFSDEQFF | TGTGCCAGTAGTATCCCCCCGGCCGCCCTAGAGGGGGTGTTTTCCGATGAGCAGTTCTTC
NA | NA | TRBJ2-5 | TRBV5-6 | CASSLLGAGGRETQYF | TGTGCCAGCAGCTTGTTGGGGGCAGGGGGGAGAGAGACCCAGTACTTC
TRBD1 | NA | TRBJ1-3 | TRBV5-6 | CASSPDRALGGNTIYF | TGTGCCAGCAGCCCTGACAGGGCTCTCGGTGGAAACACCATATATTTT
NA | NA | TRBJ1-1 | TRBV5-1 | CASSLVGSYTEAFF | TGCGCCAGCAGCTTGGTTGGCAGCTACACTGAAGCTTTCTTT
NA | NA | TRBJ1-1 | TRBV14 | CASSQGRRDTEAFF | TGTGCCAGCAGCCAAGGGAGACGTGACACTGAAGCTTTCTTT
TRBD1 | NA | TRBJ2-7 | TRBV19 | CASSKTGSYEQYF | TGTGCCAGTAGTAAGACAGGGTCCTACGAGCAGTACTTC
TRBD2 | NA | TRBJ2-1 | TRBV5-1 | CASSSTSGSYNEQFF | TGCGCCAGCAGCTCGACTAGCGGCTCCTACAATGAGCAGTTCTTC
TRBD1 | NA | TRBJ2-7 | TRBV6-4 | CASGVGTGGFDEQYF | TGTGCCAGCGGAGTCGGGACAGGGGGCTTCGACGAGCAGTACTTC
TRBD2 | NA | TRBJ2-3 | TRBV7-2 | CASSPARLATTDTQYF | TGTGCCAGCAGCCCCGCCCGACTAGCGACCACAGATACGCAGTATTTT
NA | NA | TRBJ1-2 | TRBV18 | CASSPAGKSSYGYTF | TGTGCCAGCTCACCTGCAGGGAAAAGCTCCTATGGCTACACCTTC
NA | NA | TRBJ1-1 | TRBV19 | CASSRTTGGEAFF | TGTGCCAGTAGTAGAACCACAGGCGGTGAAGCTTTCTTT
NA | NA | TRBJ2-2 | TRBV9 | CASSVPGDTGELFF | TGTGCCAGCAGCGTACCCGGGGACACCGGGGAGCTGTTTTTT
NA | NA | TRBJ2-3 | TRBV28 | CASSSPLGARATDTQYF | TGTGCCAGCAGTTCCCCCTTGGGAGCGCGGGCCACAGATACGCAGTATTTT
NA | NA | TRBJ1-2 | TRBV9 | CASSVGLGVYGYTF | TGTGCCAGCAGCGTAGGATTGGGGGTATATGGCTACACCTTC
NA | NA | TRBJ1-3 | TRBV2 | CASSPDRYSGNTIYF | TGTGCCAGCAGCCCCGACAGGTACTCTGGAAACACCATATATTTT
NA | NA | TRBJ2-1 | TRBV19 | CASSIRTSGSGDEQFF | TGTGCCAGTAGTATTCGGACAAGCGGCTCGGGGGATGAGCAGTTCTTC
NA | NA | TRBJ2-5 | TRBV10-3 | CAISEAGQETQYF | TGTGCCATCAGTGAGGCAGGGCAAGAGACCCAGTACTTC
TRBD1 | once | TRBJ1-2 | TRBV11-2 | CASRFRGGSRYGYTF | TGTGCCAGCAGGTTCAGGGGGGGAAGTAGATATGGCTACACCTTC
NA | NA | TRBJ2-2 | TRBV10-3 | CAISGGPNTGELFF | TGTGCCATCAGTGGGGGGCCAAACACCGGGGAGCTGTTTTTT
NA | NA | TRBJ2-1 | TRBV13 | CASSLGRAMDSYNEQFF | TGTGCCAGCAGCTTAGGGCGGGCGATGGACTCCTACAATGAGCAGTTCTTC
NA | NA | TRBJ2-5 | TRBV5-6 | CASSLQETQYF | TGTGCCAGCAGCTTACAAGAGACCCAGTACTTC
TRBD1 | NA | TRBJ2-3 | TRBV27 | CASSFPQGVTLTDTQYF | TGTGCCAGCAGTTTCCCACAGGGGGTGACACTCACAGATACGCAGTATTTT
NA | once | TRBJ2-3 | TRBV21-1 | CASSIRLAGGTDTQYF | TGTGCCAGCAGCATTCGACTAGCGGGAGGAACAGATACGCAGTATTTT
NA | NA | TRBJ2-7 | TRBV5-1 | CASTRPGRASEQYF | TGCGCCAGCACCCGGCCTGGCAGGGCGAGCGAGCAGTACTTC
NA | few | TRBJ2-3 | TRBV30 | CAWTGITDTQYF | TGTGCCTGGACAGGGATCACAGATACGCAGTATTTT
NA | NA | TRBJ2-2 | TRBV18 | CASSPEVLTGELFF | TGTGCCAGCTCACCAGAGGTACTCACCGGGGAGCTGTTTTTT
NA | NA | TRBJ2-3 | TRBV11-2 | CASSLARDSIFTATQYF | TGTGCCAGCAGCCTAGCAAGGGATAGTATCTTCACGGCTACGCAGTATTTT
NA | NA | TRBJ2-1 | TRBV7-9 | CASSWGTSYNEQFF | TGTGCCAGCAGTTGGGGTACTTCCTACAATGAGCAGTTCTTC
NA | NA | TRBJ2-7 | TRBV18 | CASSGEGNEQYF | TGTGCCAGCTCCGGAGAGGGGAACGAGCAGTACTTC
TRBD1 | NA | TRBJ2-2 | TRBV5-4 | CASSQQGGLGTGELFF | TGTGCCAGCAGCCAACAGGGGGGATTAGGTACCGGGGAGCTGTTTTTT
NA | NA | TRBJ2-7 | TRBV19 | CASSPRGSYEQYF | TGTGCCAGTAGTCCCCGGGGTTCCTACGAGCAGTACTTC
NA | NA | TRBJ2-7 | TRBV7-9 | CASSPGAGQYF | TGTGCCAGCAGCCCGGGGGCGGGACAGTACTTC
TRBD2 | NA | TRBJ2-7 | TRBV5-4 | CASRSSSGSLHEQYF | TGTGCCAGCAGATCCTCTAGCGGGAGTCTCCACGAGCAGTACTTC
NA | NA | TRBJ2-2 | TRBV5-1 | CASSLVGSTGELFF | TGCGCCAGCAGCTTGGTAGGGTCCACCGGGGAGCTGTTTTTT
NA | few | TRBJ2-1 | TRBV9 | CASSVDTNSYNEQFF | TGTGCCAGCAGCGTAGATACTAACTCCTACAATGAGCAGTTCTTC
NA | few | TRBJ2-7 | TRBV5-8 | CASSRREQGHEQYF | TGTGCCAGCAGCCGAAGGGAGCAGGGCCACGAGCAGTACTTC
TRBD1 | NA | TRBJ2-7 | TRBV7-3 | CASSVPGQGEVSYEQYF | TGTGCCAGCAGCGTGCCGGGACAGGGGGAAGTCTCCTACGAGCAGTACTTC
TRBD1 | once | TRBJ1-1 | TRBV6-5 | CASSQARQGEAFF | TGTGCCAGCAGTCAAGCTAGACAGGGTGAAGCTTTCTTT
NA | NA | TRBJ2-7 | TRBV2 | CASTLSGAEQYF | TGTGCCAGCACCTTGTCGGGGGCCGAGCAGTACTTC
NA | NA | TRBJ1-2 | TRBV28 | CASSLDANYGYTF | TGTGCCAGCAGTTTAGATGCTAACTATGGCTACACCTTC
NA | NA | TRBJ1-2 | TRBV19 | CASSIVGNYGYTF | TGTGCCAGTAGTATAGTAGGGAACTATGGCTACACCTTC
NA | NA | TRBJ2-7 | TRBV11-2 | CASSSGGQSSYEQYF | TGTGCCAGCAGTTCTGGGGGACAAAGCTCCTACGAGCAGTACTTC
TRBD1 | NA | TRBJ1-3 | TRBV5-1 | CASSVTGGSGNTIYF | TGCGCCAGCAGCGTTACAGGGGGCTCTGGAAACACCATATATTTT
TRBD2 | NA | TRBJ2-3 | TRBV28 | CASSPTSVPDTQYF | TGTGCCAGCAGTCCGACTAGCGTACCAGATACGCAGTATTTT